The source of this T cell receptor beta chain is a study of cytomegalovirus exposure and HLA in healthy donors. PCR used 60 Vbeta primers and 13 Jbeta primers. The repertoire was sequenced with immunoSEQ multiplex PCR; TCRdb's copy has only in-frame clones and lacks some. Its table lists roughly 51,000 clones. In germline, CDR1 is GTSNPN, CDR2 SVGIG (reference sequence). Unmatched junction bases numbered 9, after V lost 5 bases and J lost 10 bases. The CDR3 has 14 residues. Notes on the study in general: According to the study, 160 or so TCR beta chains were cytomegalovirus-associated.

About this clone itself: Its target is not known.

V is TRBV30 and J is TRBJ1-6, with TRBD1 matching over 9 bases. This sequence was found in a woman in her 50s in good health and CMV-seropositive. The source material was PBMCs. CDR3 protein: CAWSGTGIGSPLHF. CDR3 in DNA: TGTGCCTGGTCCGGGACAGGGATTGGGTCACCCCTCCACTTT.